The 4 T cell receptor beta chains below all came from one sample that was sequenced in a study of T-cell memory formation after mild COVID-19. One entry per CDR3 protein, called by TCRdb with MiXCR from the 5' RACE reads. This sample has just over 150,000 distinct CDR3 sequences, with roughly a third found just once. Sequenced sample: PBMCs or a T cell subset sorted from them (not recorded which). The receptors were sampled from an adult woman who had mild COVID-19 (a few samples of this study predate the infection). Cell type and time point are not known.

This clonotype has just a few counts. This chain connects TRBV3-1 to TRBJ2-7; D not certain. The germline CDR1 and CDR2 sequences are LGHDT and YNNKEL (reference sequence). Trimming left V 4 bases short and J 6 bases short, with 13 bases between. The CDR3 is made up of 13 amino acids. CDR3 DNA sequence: TGTGCCAGCAGCCGCGCCGGGTGGGGCGAGCAGTACTTC. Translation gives CASSRAGWGEQYF.

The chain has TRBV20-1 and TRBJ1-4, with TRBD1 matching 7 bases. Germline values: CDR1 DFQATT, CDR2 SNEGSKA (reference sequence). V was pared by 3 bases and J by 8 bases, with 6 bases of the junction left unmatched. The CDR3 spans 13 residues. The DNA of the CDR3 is TGCAGTGCTAGGCGTCAGGGGGACGAAAAACTGTTTTTT. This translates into CSARRQGDEKLFF.

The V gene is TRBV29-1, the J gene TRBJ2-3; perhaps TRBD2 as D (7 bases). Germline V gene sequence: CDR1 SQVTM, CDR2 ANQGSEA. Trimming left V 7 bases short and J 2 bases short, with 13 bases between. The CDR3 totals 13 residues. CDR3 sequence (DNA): TGCAGCGGAAAGGGGGGGTACACAGATACGCAGTATTTT. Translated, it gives CSGKGGYTDTQYF.

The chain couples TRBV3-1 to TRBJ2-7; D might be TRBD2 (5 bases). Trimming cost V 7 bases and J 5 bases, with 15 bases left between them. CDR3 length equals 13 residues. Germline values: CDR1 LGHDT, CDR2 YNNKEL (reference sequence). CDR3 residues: CASIGGTRDEQYF. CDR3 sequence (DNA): TGTGCCAGCATTGGCGGAACGAGGGACGAGCAGTACTTC.